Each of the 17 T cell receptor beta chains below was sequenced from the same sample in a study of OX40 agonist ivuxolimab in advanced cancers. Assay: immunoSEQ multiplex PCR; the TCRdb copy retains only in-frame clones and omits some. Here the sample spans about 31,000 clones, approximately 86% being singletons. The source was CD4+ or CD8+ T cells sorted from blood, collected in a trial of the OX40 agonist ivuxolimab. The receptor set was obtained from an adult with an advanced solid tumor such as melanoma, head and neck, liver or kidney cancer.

The CDR3, as DNA: TGTGCCAGCAGTTTGCGGGGGAATGTAGCAGATACGCAGTATTTT. It translates to CASSLRGNVADTQYF. The chain joins TRBV27 to TRBJ2-3, with TRBD2 matching over 7 bases. The germline V gene has CDR1 MNHEY and CDR2 SMNVEV (reference sequence). The CDR3 spans 15 residues. V was clipped by 3 bases and J by 4 bases; unmatched bases: 7.

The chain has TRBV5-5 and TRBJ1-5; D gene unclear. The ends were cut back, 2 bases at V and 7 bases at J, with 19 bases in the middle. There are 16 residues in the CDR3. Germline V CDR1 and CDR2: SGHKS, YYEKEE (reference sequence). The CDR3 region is CASSLFTPPVGQPQHF. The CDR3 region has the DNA TGTGCCAGCAGCTTATTTACACCCCCAGTGGGGCAGCCCCAGCATTTT. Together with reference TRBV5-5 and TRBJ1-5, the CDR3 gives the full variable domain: DAGVTQSPTHLIKTRGQQVTLRCSPISGHKSVSWYQQVLGQGPQFIFQYYEKEERGRGNFPDRFSARQFPNYSSELNVNALLLGDSALYLCASSLFTPPVGQPQHFGDGTRLSIL.

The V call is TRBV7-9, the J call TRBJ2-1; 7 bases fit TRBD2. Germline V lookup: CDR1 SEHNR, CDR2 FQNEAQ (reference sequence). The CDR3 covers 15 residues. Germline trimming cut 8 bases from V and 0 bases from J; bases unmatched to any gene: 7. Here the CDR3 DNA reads TGTGCCAGCCGGGCGGGAGTCCCCTCCTACAATGAGCAGTTCTTC. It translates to CASRAGVPSYNEQFF.

CDR3 in DNA: TGTGCCAGCAGCTTAGGAGTGGACGGCCCGTACTATGGCTACACCTTC. Its protein product is CASSLGVDGPYYGYTF. The genes are TRBV11-2 and TRBJ1-2; D ambiguous. Germline V gene data show CDR1 as SGHAT and CDR2 as FQNNGV. This CDR3 has 16 residues. V was shortened by 1 base and J by 3 bases, with 15 bases between the two germline ends.

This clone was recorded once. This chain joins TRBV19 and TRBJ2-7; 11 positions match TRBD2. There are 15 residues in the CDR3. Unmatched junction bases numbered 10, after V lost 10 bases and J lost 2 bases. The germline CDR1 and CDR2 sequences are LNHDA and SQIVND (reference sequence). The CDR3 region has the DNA TGTGCCACCTCGATGGGACTAGCGGCGACCTACGAGCAGTACTTC. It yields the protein CATSMGLAATYEQYF.

CDR3 loop: CASSQVNRGAYEQYF. CDR3 DNA sequence: TGTGCCAGCAGCCAAGTCAACAGGGGGGCCTACGAGCAGTACTTC. This chain links TRBV14 with TRBJ2-7; 8 bases map to TRBD1. Trimming cost V 1 base and J 2 bases; bases outside gene matches: 4. The CDR3 is 15 residues long. Looked up from germline, CDR1 is SGHDN and CDR2 is FVKESK. Full variable domain (outside the CDR3, taken from reference TRBV14 and TRBJ2-7): EAGVTQFPSHSVIEKGQTVTLRCDPISGHDNLYWYRRVMGKEIKFLLHFVKESKQDESGMPNNRFLAERTGGTYSTLKVQPAELEDSGVYFCASSQVNRGAYEQYFGPGTRLTVT.

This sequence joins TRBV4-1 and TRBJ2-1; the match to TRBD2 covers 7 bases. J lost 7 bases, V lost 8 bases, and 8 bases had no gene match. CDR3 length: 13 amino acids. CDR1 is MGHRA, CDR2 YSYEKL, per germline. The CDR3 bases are TGCGCCAGCGAAGCGGGATCAGGGAATGAGCAGTTCTTC. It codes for CASEAGSGNEQFF.

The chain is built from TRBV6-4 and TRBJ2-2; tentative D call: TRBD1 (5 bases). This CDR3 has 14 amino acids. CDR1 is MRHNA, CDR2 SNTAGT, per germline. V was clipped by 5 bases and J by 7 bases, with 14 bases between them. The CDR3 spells CASSPSQDLGELFF. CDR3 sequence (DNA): TGTGCCAGCAGTCCATCACAGGACCTCGGGGAGCTGTTTTTT.

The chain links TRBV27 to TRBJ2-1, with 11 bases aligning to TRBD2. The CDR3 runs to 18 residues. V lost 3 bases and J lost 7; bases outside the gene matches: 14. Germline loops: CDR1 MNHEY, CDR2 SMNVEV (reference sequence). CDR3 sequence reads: CASSFYIAGGPGDNEQFF. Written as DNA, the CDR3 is TGTGCCAGCAGTTTCTATATAGCGGGAGGGCCTGGGGATAATGAGCAGTTCTTC.

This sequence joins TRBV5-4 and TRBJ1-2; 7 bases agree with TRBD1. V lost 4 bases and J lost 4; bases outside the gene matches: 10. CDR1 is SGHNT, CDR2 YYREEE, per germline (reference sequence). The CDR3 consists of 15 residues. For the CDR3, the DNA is TGTGCCAGCAGCCTGTTACCGGGACAGACCTATGGCTACACCTTC. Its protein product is CASSLLPGQTYGYTF.

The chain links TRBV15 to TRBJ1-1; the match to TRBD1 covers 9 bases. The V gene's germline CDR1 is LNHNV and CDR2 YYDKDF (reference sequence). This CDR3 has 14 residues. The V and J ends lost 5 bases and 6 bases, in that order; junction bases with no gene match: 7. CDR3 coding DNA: TGTGCCACCAGCGCCCGACAGGGGGTCCCTGAAGCTTTCTTT. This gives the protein CATSARQGVPEAFF. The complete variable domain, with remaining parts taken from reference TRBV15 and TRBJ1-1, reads DAMVIQNPRYQVTQFGKPVTLSCSQTLNHNVMYWYQQKSSQAPKLLFHYYDKDFNNEADTPDNFQSRRPNTSFCFLDIRSPGLGDTAMYLCATSARQGVPEAFFGQGTRLTVV.

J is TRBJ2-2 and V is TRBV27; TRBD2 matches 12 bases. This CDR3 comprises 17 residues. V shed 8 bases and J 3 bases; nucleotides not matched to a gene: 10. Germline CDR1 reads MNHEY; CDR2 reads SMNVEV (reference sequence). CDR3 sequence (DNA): TGTGCCAGCCTTACTAGCGGGAGGTTGTATCACACCGGGGAGCTGTTTTTT. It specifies CASLTSGRLYHTGELFF.

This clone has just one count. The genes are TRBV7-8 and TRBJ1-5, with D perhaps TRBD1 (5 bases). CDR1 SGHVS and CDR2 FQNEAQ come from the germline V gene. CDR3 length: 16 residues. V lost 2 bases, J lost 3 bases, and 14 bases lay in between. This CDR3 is CASSLRGDSVNQPQHF. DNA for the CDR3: TGTGCCAGCAGCTTACGGGGAGACAGCGTCAATCAGCCCCAGCATTTT.

CDR3 region: CASSLVPLAGTEAFF. The CDR3 region has the DNA TGTGCCAGCAGCTTAGTCCCTCTGGCGGGCACTGAAGCTTTCTTT. This chain uses TRBV7-8 with TRBJ1-1; D is unclear. Germline V lookup: CDR1 SGHVS, CDR2 FQNEAQ. Trimming took 1 base from V and 4 from J, leaving 13 bases between them. This CDR3 spans 15 amino acids.

The CDR3 bases are TGTGCCAGCAGCCAACTCACTAGCGGCCTATCCTATTACGAGCAGTACTTC. As protein: CASSQLTSGLSYYEQYF. The V call is TRBV4-2, the J call TRBJ2-7, with 8 bases fitting TRBD2. V lost 2 bases and J lost 4; bases outside the gene matches: 13. The CDR3 spans 17 residues. Germline values: CDR1 LGHNA, CDR2 YNFKEQ.

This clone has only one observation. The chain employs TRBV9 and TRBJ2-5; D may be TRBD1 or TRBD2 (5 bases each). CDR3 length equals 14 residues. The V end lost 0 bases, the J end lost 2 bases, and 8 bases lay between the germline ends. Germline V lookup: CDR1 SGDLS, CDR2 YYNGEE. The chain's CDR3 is CASSVGREQETQYF. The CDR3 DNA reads TGTGCCAGCAGCGTAGGCAGGGAGCAAGAGACCCAGTACTTC.

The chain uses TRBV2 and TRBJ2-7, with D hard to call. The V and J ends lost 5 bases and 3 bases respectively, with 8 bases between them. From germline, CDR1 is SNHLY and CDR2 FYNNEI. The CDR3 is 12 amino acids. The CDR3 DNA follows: TGTGCCAGCAGTTCCGGGTTCTACGAGCAGTACTTC. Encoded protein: CASSSGFYEQYF.